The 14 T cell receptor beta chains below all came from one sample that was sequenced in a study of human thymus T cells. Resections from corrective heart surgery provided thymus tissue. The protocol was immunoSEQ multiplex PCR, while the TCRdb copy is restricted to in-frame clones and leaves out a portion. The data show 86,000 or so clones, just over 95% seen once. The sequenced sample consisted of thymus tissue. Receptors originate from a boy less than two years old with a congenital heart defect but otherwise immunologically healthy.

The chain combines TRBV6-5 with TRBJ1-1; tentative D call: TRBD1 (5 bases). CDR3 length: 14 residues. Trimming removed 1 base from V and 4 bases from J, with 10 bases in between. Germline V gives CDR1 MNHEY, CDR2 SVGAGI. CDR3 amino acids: CASSYCGGTTEAFF. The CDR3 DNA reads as TGTGCCAGCAGTTACTGCGGGGGGACCACTGAAGCTTTCTTT.

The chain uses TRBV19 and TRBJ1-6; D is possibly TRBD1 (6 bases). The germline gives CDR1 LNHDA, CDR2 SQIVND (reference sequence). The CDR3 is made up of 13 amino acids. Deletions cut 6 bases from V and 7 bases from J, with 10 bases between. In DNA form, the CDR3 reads TGTGCCAGTAGGTACAGGGAGAATTCACCCCTCCACTTT. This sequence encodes CASRYRENSPLHF.

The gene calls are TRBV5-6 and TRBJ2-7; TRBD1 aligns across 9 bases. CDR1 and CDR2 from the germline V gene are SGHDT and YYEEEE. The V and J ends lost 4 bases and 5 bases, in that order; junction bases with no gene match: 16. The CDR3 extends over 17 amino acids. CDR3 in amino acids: CASSDLSHDRGSHEQYF. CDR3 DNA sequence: TGTGCCAGCAGCGACTTAAGCCACGACAGGGGGAGCCACGAGCAGTACTTC.

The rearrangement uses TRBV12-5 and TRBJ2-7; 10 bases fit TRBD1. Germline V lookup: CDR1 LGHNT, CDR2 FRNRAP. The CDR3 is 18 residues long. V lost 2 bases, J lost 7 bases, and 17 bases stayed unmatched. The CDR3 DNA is TGTGCTAGTGGTTTGCCGTCGTACGTGGGACAGGGGTATCATGAGCAGTACTTC. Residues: CASGLPSYVGQGYHEQYF.

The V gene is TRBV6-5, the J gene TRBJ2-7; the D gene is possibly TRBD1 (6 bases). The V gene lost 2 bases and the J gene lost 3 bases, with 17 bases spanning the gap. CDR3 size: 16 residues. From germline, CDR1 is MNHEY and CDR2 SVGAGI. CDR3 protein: CASSYGPRGGRYEQYF. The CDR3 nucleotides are TGTGCCAGCAGTTACGGTCCAAGAGGGGGTCGCTACGAGCAGTACTTC.

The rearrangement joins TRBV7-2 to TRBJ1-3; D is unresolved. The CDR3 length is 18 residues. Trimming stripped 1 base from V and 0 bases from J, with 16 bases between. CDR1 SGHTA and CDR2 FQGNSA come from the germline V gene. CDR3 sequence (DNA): TGTGCCAGCAGCTTAGAGTATAGGGTAGGGAGCTCTGGAAACACCATATATTTT. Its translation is CASSLEYRVGSSGNTIYF.

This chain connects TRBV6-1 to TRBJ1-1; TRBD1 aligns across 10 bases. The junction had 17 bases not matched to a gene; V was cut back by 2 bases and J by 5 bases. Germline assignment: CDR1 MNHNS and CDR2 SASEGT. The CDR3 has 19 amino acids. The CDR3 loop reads CASSESREGDRGVSTEAFF. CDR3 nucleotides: TGTGCCAGCAGTGAAAGCCGGGAGGGGGACAGGGGTGTAAGTACTGAAGCTTTCTTT.

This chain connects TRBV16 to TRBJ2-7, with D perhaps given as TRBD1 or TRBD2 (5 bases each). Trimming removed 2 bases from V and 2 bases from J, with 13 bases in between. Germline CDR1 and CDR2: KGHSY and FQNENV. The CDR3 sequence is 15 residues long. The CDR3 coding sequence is TGTGCCAGCAGCCAAACCCCTGGGGGACCCTACGAGCAGTACTTC. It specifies CASSQTPGGPYEQYF.

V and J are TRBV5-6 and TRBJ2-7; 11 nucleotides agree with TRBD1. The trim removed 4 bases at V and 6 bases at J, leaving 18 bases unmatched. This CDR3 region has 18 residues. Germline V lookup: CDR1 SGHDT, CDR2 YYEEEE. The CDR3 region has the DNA TGTGCCAGCAGCCTCGAGGACAGGGGGCGGAAAGAGGGGCTCGAGCAGTACTTC. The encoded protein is CASSLEDRGRKEGLEQYF.

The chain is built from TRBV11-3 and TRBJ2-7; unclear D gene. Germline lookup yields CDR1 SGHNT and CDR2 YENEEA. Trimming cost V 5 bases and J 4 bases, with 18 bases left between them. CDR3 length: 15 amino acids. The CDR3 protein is CASSDNPSLHYEQYF. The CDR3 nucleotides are TGTGCCAGCAGCGACAATCCTTCGCTCCATTACGAGCAGTACTTC.

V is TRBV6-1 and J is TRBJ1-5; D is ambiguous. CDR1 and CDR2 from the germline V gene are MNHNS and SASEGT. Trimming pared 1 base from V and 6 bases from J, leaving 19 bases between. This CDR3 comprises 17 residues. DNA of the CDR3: TGTGCCAGCAGTGAAGGCTCCCAGGTACAAGGCGGTCAGCCCCAGCATTTT. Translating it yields CASSEGSQVQGGQPQHF.

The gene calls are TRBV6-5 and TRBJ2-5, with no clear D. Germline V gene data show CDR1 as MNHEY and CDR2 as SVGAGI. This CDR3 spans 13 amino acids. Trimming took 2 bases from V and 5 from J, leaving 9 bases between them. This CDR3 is CASSYRFVETQYF. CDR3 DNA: TGTGCCAGCAGTTACCGATTTGTCGAGACCCAGTACTTC.

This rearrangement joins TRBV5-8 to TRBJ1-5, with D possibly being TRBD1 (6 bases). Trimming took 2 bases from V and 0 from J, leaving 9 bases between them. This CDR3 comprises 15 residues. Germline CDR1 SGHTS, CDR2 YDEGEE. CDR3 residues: CASSLGGASNQPQHF. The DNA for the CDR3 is TGTGCCAGCAGCTTAGGGGGGGCTAGCAATCAGCCCCAGCATTTT.

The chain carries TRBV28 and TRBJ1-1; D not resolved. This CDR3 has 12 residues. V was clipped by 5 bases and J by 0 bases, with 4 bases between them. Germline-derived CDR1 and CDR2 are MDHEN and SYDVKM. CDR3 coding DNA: TGTGCCAGCAGTCCGATGAACACTGAAGCTTTCTTT. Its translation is CASSPMNTEAFF. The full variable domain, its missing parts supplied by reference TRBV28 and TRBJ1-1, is DVKVTQSSRYLVKRTGEKVFLECVQDMDHENMFWYRQDPGLGLRLIYFSYDVKMKEKGDIPEGYSVSREKKERFSLILESASTNQTSMYLCASSPMNTEAFFGQGTRLTVV.